Listed below are T cell receptor beta chains from one sample, sequenced in a study of T-cell memory formation after mild COVID-19. Each CDR3 protein is one row after TCRdb ran MiXCR on the 5' RACE reads. The sample includes around 210,000 distinct CDR3 sequences, 9% to 10% of them seen just once. The sample taken for sequencing was PBMCs or a T cell subset sorted from them (not recorded which). These receptors all stem from a man between 18 and 35 years old who had mild COVID-19 (a few samples of this study predate the infection). Cell type and time point are not known. The CDR3 runs from the conserved cysteine through the conserved F or W. D genes are given only for firm matches. Size is stated for part of the rows, as once, few or many counts, or as a class when the clone is expanded.

v_call,d_call,j_call,clone_size,cdr3_aa,cdr3_nt
TRBV5-1,NA,TRBJ2-5,many,CASSLNRVETQYF,TGCGCCAGCAGCTTGAACAGGGTTGAGACCCAGTACTTC
TRBV6-2/TRBV6-3,TRBD2,TRBJ2-3,NA,CASSKAGARGDTQYF,TGTGCCAGCAGTAAAGCGGGGGCCCGGGGAGATACGCAGTATTTT
TRBV4-3,TRBD1,TRBJ2-5,few,CASSQEFLTGGETQYF,TGCGCCAGCAGCCAAGAATTCCTAACAGGGGGAGAGACCCAGTACTTC
TRBV6-1,TRBD1,TRBJ1-5,few,CASSLRQGSNQPQHF,TGTGCCAGCAGTTTACGACAGGGTAGCAATCAGCCCCAGCATTTT
TRBV7-3,TRBD2,TRBJ2-1,NA,CASSLGGGDSQAEQFF,TGTGCCAGCAGCTTAGGGGGGGGTGACTCCCAAGCCGAGCAGTTCTTC
TRBV11-2,TRBD2,TRBJ2-3,few,CASSSLLTSGLRTDTQYF,TGTGCCAGCAGCTCGCTCTTGACTAGCGGTCTACGCACAGATACGCAGTATTTT
TRBV20-1,TRBD2,TRBJ2-1,NA,CSARGTSGGRRNEQFF,TGCAGTGCTAGAGGGACTAGCGGGGGCCGTCGAAATGAGCAGTTCTTC
TRBV24-1,NA,TRBJ2-1,many,CATSVAGNFEQFF,TGTGCCACCAGTGTGGCAGGGAATTTTGAGCAGTTCTTC
TRBV7-2,NA,TRBJ1-2,NA,CASSVYREAGYGYTF,TGTGCCAGCAGCGTCTACAGGGAGGCGGGCTATGGCTACACCTTC
TRBV6-5,NA,TRBJ1-5,NA,CASSNGGRQPQHF,TGTGCCAGCAGTAATGGGGGACGTCAGCCCCAGCATTTT
TRBV12-5,NA,TRBJ2-2,many,CASGPGAMTGELFF,TGTGCTAGTGGTCCCGGGGCTATGACCGGGGAGCTGTTTTTT
TRBV12-3/TRBV12-4,TRBD1,TRBJ2-5,NA,CASSSPGQDLEAQYF,TGTGCCAGCAGTTCTCCGGGACAGGACCTAGAGGCCCAGTACTTC
TRBV5-5,TRBD1,TRBJ2-7,many,CASSFPGGHEQYF,TGTGCCAGCAGCTTCCCAGGGGGCCACGAGCAGTACTTC
TRBV10-3,TRBD2,TRBJ2-2,NA,CATQRGRDKNTGELFF,TGTGCCACCCAGCGGGGCCGTGACAAGAACACCGGGGAGCTGTTTTTT
TRBV7-9,NA,TRBJ1-1,many,CASSFKSGNTEAFF,TGTGCCAGCAGCTTTAAATCCGGGAACACTGAAGCTTTCTTT
TRBV20-1,NA,TRBJ2-7,NA,CSARAGTPRSEYF,TGCAGTGCTCGAGCCGGGACTCCAAGATCGGAGTACTTC
TRBV24-1,TRBD2,TRBJ2-2,few,CATSGGGRTGELFF,TGTGCCACATCGGGAGGGGGACGTACCGGGGAGCTGTTTTTT
TRBV7-9,NA,TRBJ2-5,many,CASSLSMETQYF,TGTGCCAGCAGCTTAAGTATGGAGACCCAGTACTTC
TRBV6-6,NA,TRBJ2-7,few,CASSYLDGGEQYF,TGTGCCAGCAGTTACTTAGACGGGGGCGAGCAGTACTTC
TRBV4-2,TRBD2,TRBJ2-1,few,CASSQDSAGGQYNEQFF,TGTGCCAGCAGCCAAGATTCAGCGGGGGGGCAGTACAATGAGCAGTTCTTC
TRBV20-1,NA,TRBJ2-5,many,CSAHIGAVETQYF,TGCAGTGCCCATATCGGGGCGGTGGAGACCCAGTACTTC
TRBV12-3/TRBV12-4,NA,TRBJ1-1,many,CASGVAEHTEAFF,TGTGCCAGCGGGGTGGCAGAGCACACTGAAGCTTTCTTT
TRBV12-3/TRBV12-4,NA,TRBJ1-5,NA,CASSPLGDVSQPQHF,TGTGCCAGCAGTCCCCTAGGGGACGTTAGTCAGCCCCAGCATTTT